The T cell receptor beta chain under discussion was sequenced for a study of T-cell memory formation after mild COVID-19. The study's findings and limits: Second-wave clones reaching peak frequency on day 37 lacked confirmed SARS-CoV-2 specificity.

This clonotype was seen many times. The antigen remains undetermined. The CDR3 loop spans 12 amino acids. Germline V CDR1 and CDR2: SQVTM, ANQGSEA. Trimming removed 7 bases from V and 0 bases from J; junction bases left unmatched: 2. TCRdb reprocessed the 5' RACE reads via MiXCR and lists one record per CDR3 protein. The table has 550,000 to 600,000 distinct CDR3 sequences, approximately 15% seen once; the top ten hold about 7.4%. The chain has TRBV29-1 and TRBJ2-5; 7 nucleotides line up with TRBD1. This clonotype was sampled from an adult woman who had mild COVID-19 (a few samples of this study predate the infection). Cell type and time point are not known. The sequenced material came from PBMCs or a T cell subset sorted from them (not recorded which). The DNA for the CDR3 is TGCAGCGGTGGGACAGACCAAGAGACCCAGTACTTC. This codes for CSGGTDQETQYF. Complete variable domain (other parts from reference TRBV29-1 and TRBJ2-5): SAVISQKPSRDICQRGTSLTIQCQVDSQVTMMFWYRQQPGQSLTLIATANQGSEATYESGFVIDKFPISRPNLTFSTLTVSNMSPEDSSIYLCSGGTDQETQYFGPGTRLLVL.